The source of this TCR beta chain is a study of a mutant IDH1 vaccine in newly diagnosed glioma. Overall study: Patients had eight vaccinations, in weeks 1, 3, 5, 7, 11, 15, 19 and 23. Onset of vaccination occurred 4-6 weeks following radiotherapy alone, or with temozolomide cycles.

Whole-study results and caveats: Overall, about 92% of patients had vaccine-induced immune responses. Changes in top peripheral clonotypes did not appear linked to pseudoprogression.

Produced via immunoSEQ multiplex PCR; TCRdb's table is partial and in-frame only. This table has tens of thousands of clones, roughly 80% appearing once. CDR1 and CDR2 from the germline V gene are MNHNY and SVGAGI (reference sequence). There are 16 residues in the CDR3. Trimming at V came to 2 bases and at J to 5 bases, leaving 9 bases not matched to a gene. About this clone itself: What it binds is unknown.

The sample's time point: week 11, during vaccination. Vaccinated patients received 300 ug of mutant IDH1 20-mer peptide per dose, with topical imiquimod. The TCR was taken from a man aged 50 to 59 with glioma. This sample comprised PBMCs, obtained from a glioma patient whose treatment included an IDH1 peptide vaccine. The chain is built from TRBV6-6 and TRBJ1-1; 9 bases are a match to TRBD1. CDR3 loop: CASSYGTTGGGTEAFF. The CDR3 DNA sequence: TGTGCCAGCAGTTACGGAACGACAGGGGGTGGAACTGAAGCTTTCTTT.